These 18 T cell receptor beta chains came from one sample sequenced in a study of radiotherapy plus CTLA-4 blockade in lung cancer (dated by TCRdb to about 2018). The protocol used for the library was the immunoSEQ multiplex PCR assay. This is the immuneACCESS table as TCRdb keeps it, with only in-frame sequences that have V and J called. A part of the clones is gone; compared with another copy, unresolved V genes explain less than half, and the rest is unexplained. This sample has tens of thousands of clones in its table, and approximately 78% of those were observed once. The ten largest clonotypes hold roughly 23% of the sample. Sequencing used peripheral blood, obtained from a patient treated with radiotherapy plus ipilimumab. These receptors were obtained from a human donor with non-small cell lung cancer that progressed on radiotherapy plus ipilimumab.

This sequence joins TRBV7-9 and TRBJ2-2; 7 nucleotides align to TRBD2. V dropped 1 base and J dropped 0; count of bases not matched to a gene: 2. Germline V gene data show CDR1 as SEHNR and CDR2 as FQNEAQ (reference sequence). The CDR3 is 16 residues long. The CDR3 region is CASSLDRGANTGELFF. The CDR3 nucleotides are TGTGCCAGCAGCTTAGATCGGGGGGCGAACACCGGGGAGCTGTTTTTT.

The rearrangement uses TRBV5-6 and TRBJ2-1; maybe TRBD2 (5 bases). Germline values: CDR1 SGHDT, CDR2 YYEEEE. CDR3 length: 13 amino acids. The V end was cut by 0 bases, the J end by 8 bases, with 9 bases between. The CDR3 is CASSLVRRDEQFF. As DNA, the CDR3 is TGTGCCAGCAGCTTGGTTAGGCGGGATGAGCAGTTCTTC.

This rearrangement joins TRBV6-5 to TRBJ2-1; the D is unclear. This CDR3 has 15 amino acids. CDR1 is MNHEY and CDR2 is SVGAGI in the germline V gene. Between the trimmed V and J ends, which lost 0 bases and 0 bases, there was a span of 6 bases. The CDR3 nucleotides read TGTGCCAGCAGTTACTCGTTGCCCTCCTACAATGAGCAGTTCTTC. This encodes CASSYSLPSYNEQFF.

The sample holds a few counts of this clone. The chain joins TRBV7-6 to TRBJ2-5, with 9 bases aligning to TRBD1. V was clipped by 4 bases and J by 5 bases; unmatched bases: 5. The CDR3 sequence is 14 residues long. CDR1 and CDR2 (germline): SGHVS, FNYEAQ. The CDR3 DNA reads as TGTGCCAGCAGCTCCGGGACAGGGTGGGAGACCCAGTACTTC. It specifies CASSSGTGWETQYF.

The chain links TRBV4-2 to TRBJ2-1; TRBD2 matches 8 bases. With 0 bases clipped from V and 2 bases from J, the junction kept 3 bases outside the gene matches. Looked up from germline, CDR1 is LGHNA and CDR2 is YNFKEQ. This CDR3 is 16 amino acids long. This chain's CDR3 is CASSQDISGTYNEQFF. The CDR3 DNA sequence: TGTGCCAGCAGCCAAGATATTAGCGGGACCTACAATGAGCAGTTCTTC.

This rearrangement joins TRBV19 to TRBJ1-5; possibly TRBD1 for D (5 bases). The CDR3 consists of 16 residues. V shed 3 bases and J shed 1 base, with 13 bases lying between them. CDR1 is LNHDA and CDR2 is SQIVND in the germline V gene (reference sequence). The CDR3 DNA is TGTGCCAGTAGTATGGTCAGGGTCTTAAGCAATCAGCCCCAGCATTTT. Translation gives CASSMVRVLSNQPQHF.

The gene calls are TRBV28 and TRBJ1-4; no reliable D call. Germline V lookup: CDR1 MDHEN, CDR2 SYDVKM. This CDR3 is built from 16 residues. Trimming removed 4 bases at V and 2 bases at J, with 14 bases between. CDR3 residues: CASSSLPGLTNEKLFF. In DNA form, the CDR3 reads TGTGCCAGCAGTTCACTCCCGGGGTTGACTAATGAAAAACTGTTTTTT.

The chain carries TRBV6-1 and TRBJ1-1; a weak D match, TRBD1 (5 bases). V lost 4 bases to trimming and J lost 0 bases, with 15 bases between them. The CDR3 totals 16 residues. Germline V gives CDR1 MNHNS, CDR2 SASEGT. The CDR3 region is CASSVWDLAMNTEAFF. CDR3 nucleotides: TGTGCCAGCAGTGTTTGGGACTTAGCCATGAACACTGAAGCTTTCTTT.

V is TRBV9 and J is TRBJ1-2; possible D gene TRBD1, 5 bases. This CDR3 spans 13 amino acids. V lost 4 bases to trimming and J lost 8 bases, with 15 bases between them. Germline V lookup: CDR1 SGDLS, CDR2 YYNGEE. DNA of the CDR3: TGTGCCAGCAGCACCCGGTCCGAGGGGGGCTACACCTTC. This translates into CASSTRSEGGYTF.

The V and J genes are TRBV29-1 and TRBJ2-3, with 9 bases that match TRBD1. This CDR3 is built from 14 residues. The junction had 7 bases not matched to a gene; V was cut back by 5 bases and J by 4 bases. The germline gives CDR1 SQVTM, CDR2 ANQGSEA. CDR3 coding DNA: TGCAGCGTTACTCCGGGACAGGGAGCAGATACGCAGTATTTT. This gives the protein CSVTPGQGADTQYF.

The V gene is TRBV4-1, the J gene TRBJ2-1, with 12 bases fitting TRBD2. Germline assignment: CDR1 MGHRA and CDR2 YSYEKL. Trimming removed 5 bases from V and 7 bases from J; junction bases left unmatched: 12. The CDR3 has 17 residues. DNA for the CDR3: TGCGCCAGCAGCTCACGACTAGCGGGAGTAGGCGAAAATGAGCAGTTCTTC. Translating gives CASSSRLAGVGENEQFF.

A few counts support this clone. The CDR3 bases are TGTGCCAGCAGCCCCGGTCTAGGGGAGAATCAGCCCCAGCATTTT. Protein product: CASSPGLGENQPQHF. V and J are TRBV7-8 and TRBJ1-5; possibly TRBD1 for D (5 bases). This CDR3 has 15 residues. V gave up 5 bases and J gave up 4 bases, with 15 bases separating them. Germline CDR1 and CDR2: SGHVS and FQNEAQ.

This sequence joins TRBV5-1 and TRBJ2-3; D is ambiguous. Trimming shortened V by 1 base and J by 0 bases, and 12 bases separated the two germline ends. The CDR3 covers 16 residues. Germline CDR1 SGHRS, CDR2 YFSETQ. The CDR3 DNA is TGCGCCAGCAGCTTGTATGGCGACCTGAGCACAGATACGCAGTATTTT. Protein: CASSLYGDLSTDTQYF.

The CDR3 is CASSWTGGNEKLFF. The CDR3 DNA reads TGCGCCAGCAGCTGGACAGGGGGCAATGAAAAACTGTTTTTT. The chain links TRBV5-1 to TRBJ1-4, with TRBD1 matching 11 bases. The CDR3 runs 14 residues. With V trimmed by 3 bases and J by 5 bases, 0 bases remained unmatched. Per germline, CDR1 SGHRS and CDR2 YFSETQ.

The gene calls are TRBV9 and TRBJ2-7; 10 nucleotides line up with TRBD2. V was clipped by 3 bases and J by 0 bases; unmatched bases: 9. This CDR3 spans 17 amino acids. Germline V lookup: CDR1 SGDLS, CDR2 YYNGEE. The CDR3 loop is CASSDPSGSVGSYEQYF. CDR3 coding DNA: TGTGCCAGCAGCGATCCTAGCGGGAGCGTTGGCTCCTACGAGCAGTACTTC.

J is TRBJ2-7 and V is TRBV28; 9 bases fit TRBD2. The length of the CDR3 is 14 residues. Per germline, CDR1 MDHEN and CDR2 SYDVKM. Trimming at V came to 3 bases and at J to 4 bases, leaving 4 bases not matched to a gene. The CDR3 protein is CASSFRTSVYEQYV. As DNA, the CDR3 is TGTGCCAGCAGTTTCAGGACTAGCGTATACGAGCAGTACGTC.

This rearrangement joins TRBV5-1 to TRBJ2-1; D remains ambiguous. Germline assignment: CDR1 SGHRS and CDR2 YFSETQ. The CDR3 spans 15 residues. V gave up 1 base and J gave up 9 bases, with 17 bases separating them. The CDR3: CASSLSGIVGPEQFF. Written as DNA, the CDR3 is TGCGCCAGCAGCTTGTCGGGCATAGTAGGTCCTGAGCAGTTCTTC.

This clone has just one count. The gene calls are TRBV27 and TRBJ2-1, with TRBD2 matching 7 bases. Looked up from germline, CDR1 is MNHEY and CDR2 is SMNVEV (reference sequence). J lost 0 bases, V lost 3 bases, and 5 bases had no gene match. The CDR3 sequence is 16 residues long. The CDR3 sequence: CASSFPSGPSYNEQFF. The CDR3 DNA follows: TGTGCCAGCAGTTTTCCTAGCGGCCCCTCCTACAATGAGCAGTTCTTC.